The 9 T cell receptor beta chains given below trace back to one sample, sequenced in a study of OX40 agonist ivuxolimab in advanced cancers. Library method: the immunoSEQ multiplex PCR assay. TCRdb stores this immuneACCESS table with in-frame sequences only. Part of the clones is absent; in the studies checked, under half of the shortfall reflects unresolved V genes, and no reason is known for the rest. The sample data list 50,000 to 65,000 clones, and 75% to 90% of these were observed just once. The ten largest make up 1.5% to 2% of the sample. Source: CD4+ or CD8+ T cells sorted from blood, taken in a trial of the OX40 agonist ivuxolimab. The receptors here all came from an adult with an advanced solid tumor such as melanoma, head and neck, liver or kidney cancer.

The chain combines TRBV28 with TRBJ1-2, with a possible D match to TRBD1 (6 bases). The germline V and J ends were trimmed by 3 bases and 4 bases, with 12 bases remaining between them. CDR3 size: 14 residues. CDR1 is MDHEN and CDR2 is SYDVKM in the germline V gene. The CDR3 reads CASSLTGGSYGYTF. The DNA of the CDR3 is TGTGCCAGCAGTTTGACAGGAGGTAGCTATGGCTACACCTTC.

This chain connects TRBV4-2 to TRBJ2-2; TRBD1 aligns across 10 bases. CDR1 and CDR2 from the germline V gene are LGHNA and YNFKEQ. This CDR3 is built from 16 residues. V lost 4 bases and J lost 5; bases outside the gene matches: 7. The chain's CDR3 is CASSLWDRGPTGELFF. Here the CDR3 DNA reads TGTGCCAGCAGCCTCTGGGACAGGGGCCCTACCGGGGAGCTGTTTTTT.

The V call is TRBV10-3, the J call TRBJ1-1; D not certain. The germline V gene encodes CDR1 ENHRY and CDR2 SYGVKD. This CDR3 is 11 amino acids long. With 4 bases removed from V and 3 bases from J, the gap between germline ends came to 3 bases. CDR3 nucleotide sequence: TGTGCCATCAGTGGGGACACTGAAGCTTTCTTT. This gives the protein CAISGDTEAFF.

V usage is TRBV28 and J usage is TRBJ1-5, with D maybe TRBD1 (6 bases). The V end was cut by 7 bases, the J end by 7 bases, with 14 bases between. The CDR3 runs to 13 residues. CDR1 MDHEN and CDR2 SYDVKM come from the germline V gene. Here the CDR3 DNA reads TGTGCCAGCACTCAGGGGAGTTGGCAGCCCCAGCATTTT. Translated, it gives CASTQGSWQPQHF.

The chain uses TRBV5-1 and TRBJ2-5, with unresolved D. The end of the DNA is better explained by TRBJ2-7, so the J call may be wrong. The germline V gene has CDR1 SGHRS and CDR2 YFSETQ. The CDR3 extends over 13 amino acids. The CDR3 is CASSLLENYEQYF. As DNA, the CDR3 is TGCGCCAGCAGCTTGTTAGAAAACTACGAGCAGTACTTC.

This chain connects TRBV7-2 to TRBJ2-1; tentatively, D is TRBD2 (7 bases). The germline V gene has CDR1 SGHTA and CDR2 FQGNSA. V shed 3 bases and J shed 10 bases, with 19 bases lying between them. CDR3 length: 15 residues. CDR3 in amino acids: CASSFSGGLAMEQFF. In DNA form, the CDR3 reads TGTGCCAGCAGCTTTTCCGGGGGGCTTGCAATGGAGCAGTTCTTC.

V usage is TRBV9 and J usage is TRBJ1-1, with no clear D. Germline CDR1 reads SGDLS; CDR2 reads YYNGEE. There are 14 residues in the CDR3. V was clipped by 3 bases and J by 4 bases, with 13 bases between them. CDR3 sequence (DNA): TGTGCCAGCAGCGCTAGCGACGTTGGCACTGAAGCTTTCTTT. Its translation: CASSASDVGTEAFF.

The chain joins TRBV6-6 to TRBJ2-7; TRBD2 agrees at 11 bases. Per germline, CDR1 MNHNY and CDR2 SVGAGI (reference sequence). CDR3 length: 15 residues. After removal of 6 bases from V and 7 bases from J, the junction contained 11 bases not matched to a gene. CDR3 coding DNA: TGTGCCAGCAGAGGACTAGCGGGTGAATCGGGAGAGCAGTACTTC. Protein: CASRGLAGESGEQYF.

The rearrangement joins TRBV25-1 to TRBJ2-7; a possible D gene is TRBD2 (5 bases). V dropped 3 bases and J dropped 3 bases, with 18 bases sitting between them. Looked up from germline, CDR1 is MGHDK and CDR2 is SYGVNS. CDR3 length: 16 amino acids. The CDR3 nucleotides are TGTGCCAGCAGTGACTTTCGGTCCGGGGATCACTACGAGCAGTACTTC. It is translated as CASSDFRSGDHYEQYF.